This entry lists 14 T cell receptor beta chains sequenced from one sample in a study of T cell repertoires in cytomegalovirus infection. The antigens of these receptors remain unknown. TCRdb reprocessed the reads via MiXCR and lists one record per CDR3 protein. The data hold about 71,000 distinct CDR3 sequences, with about 20% observed a single time. The sequencing used CD8+ T cells from cultured PBMCs, collected from culture after CMV antigen stimulation. These receptor sequences come from a human donor in good health (CMV status not recorded). Some clones in this sample may be carry-over from other donors' samples.

The chain is built from TRBV12-3 or TRBV12-4 and TRBJ2-7, with D hard to call. The CDR3 covers 11 residues. Trimming pared 4 bases from V and 5 bases from J, leaving 6 bases between. The CDR3 DNA reads as TGTGCCAGCAGTTCCGAGGACGAGCAGTACTTC. Its translation: CASSSEDEQYF.

This clonotype was observed a handful of times. This chain uses TRBV12-3 or TRBV12-4 with TRBJ2-7; the D is unclear. The CDR3 has 13 residues. V was cut by 6 bases and J by 4 bases, with 13 bases left in between. CDR3 protein: CASSPLVGYEQYF. The CDR3 DNA follows: TGTGCCAGCAGCCCTTTGGTGGGTTACGAGCAGTACTTC.

The gene calls are TRBV6-2 or TRBV6-3 and TRBJ2-7; TRBD2 matches 14 bases. The CDR3 is made up of 19 amino acids. The junction had 11 bases not matched to a gene; V was cut back by 4 bases and J by 0 bases. Germline V gene data show CDR1 as MNHEY and CDR2 as SVGEGT. The CDR3 DNA follows: TGTGCCAGCAGTTCCCGCAGGACTAGCGGGGGGCCATACTCCTACGAGCAGTACTTC. Its translation: CASSSRRTSGGPYSYEQYF.

This clonotype was seen more than once but under ten times. The V call is TRBV27, the J call TRBJ2-3; 9 bases are a match to TRBD2. The CDR3 spans 15 residues. V shed 2 bases and J 6 bases; nucleotides not matched to a gene: 6. CDR1 is MNHEY and CDR2 is SMNVEV in the germline V gene (reference sequence). CDR3 in amino acids: CASSLGLAGRDTQYF. As DNA, the CDR3 is TGTGCCAGCAGTTTAGGGCTAGCGGGGAGGGATACGCAGTATTTT.

This clonotype was found a few times. The chain links TRBV28 to TRBJ1-2; D gene uncertain. V shed 7 bases and J shed 3 bases, with 18 bases lying between them. Germline CDR1 is MDHEN and CDR2 is SYDVKM. This CDR3 has 15 residues. CDR3 in DNA: TGTGCCAGCACCTCCCGGAGGGTACCAGACTATGGCTACACCTTC. Protein product: CASTSRRVPDYGYTF.

The chain employs TRBV4-1 and TRBJ2-7; D might be TRBD2 (6 bases). CDR3 size: 13 residues. CDR1 is MGHRA, CDR2 YSYEKL, per germline. V lost 2 bases to trimming and J lost 4 bases, with 9 bases between them. The CDR3 protein is CASSQRRGYEQYF. CDR3 coding DNA: TGCGCCAGCAGCCAAAGGAGGGGTTACGAGCAGTACTTC.

This clonotype has a handful of counts. The gene calls are TRBV6-5 and TRBJ2-3; 9 bases are shared with TRBD2. CDR1 and CDR2 (germline): MNHEY, SVGAGI. This CDR3 has 16 amino acids. The trim removed 5 bases at V and 2 bases at J, leaving 8 bases unmatched. DNA for the CDR3: TGTGCCAGCAGTCGAGGCGCGGGGGGGTTCACAGATACGCAGTATTTT. Translated: CASSRGAGGFTDTQYF.

V is TRBV7-2 and J is TRBJ1-5; D is undetermined. V was shortened by 5 bases and J by 3 bases, with 14 bases between the two germline ends. Germline V lookup: CDR1 SGHTA, CDR2 FQGNSA. The CDR3 has 15 residues. The CDR3 loop is CASSRVDWTNQPQHF. The CDR3 DNA reads as TGTGCCAGCAGCCGGGTGGACTGGACCAATCAGCCCCAGCATTTT.

This rearrangement joins TRBV7-2 to TRBJ1-1; 9 nucleotides agree with TRBD1. CDR3 size: 15 residues. CDR1 is SGHTA, CDR2 FQGNSA, per germline. The V gene end was trimmed by 1 base and the J gene end by 5 bases; junction bases not matched to a gene: 5. CDR3 sequence (DNA): TGTGCCAGCAGCTTAGGTGGGACAGGGAGGACTGAAGCTTTCTTT. Protein product: CASSLGGTGRTEAFF.

This chain links TRBV18 with TRBJ2-2; TRBD2 might be the D (6 bases). CDR1 and CDR2 (germline): KGHSH, LQKENI. The CDR3 has 13 residues. V gave up 6 bases and J gave up 6 bases, with 11 bases separating them. The CDR3 nucleotides are TGTGCCAGCTCTCGGGGGATCGCCGGGGAGCTGTTTTTT. It translates to CASSRGIAGELFF.

This clonotype was counted ten times or more. The chain couples TRBV6-2 or TRBV6-3 to TRBJ2-7; weak D call: TRBD1 (6 bases). Trimming shortened V by 4 bases and J by 3 bases, and 10 bases separated the two germline ends. Per germline, CDR1 MNHEY and CDR2 SVGEGT. The CDR3 loop spans 13 amino acids. The CDR3 region is CASSWGPYYEQYF. The CDR3 DNA is TGTGCCAGCAGTTGGGGGCCCTACTACGAGCAGTACTTC.

The rearrangement uses TRBV9 and TRBJ1-1, with TRBD1 as a possible D gene (5 bases). Germline V gene lookup returns CDR1 SGDLS and CDR2 YYNGEE. The V end was cut by 4 bases, the J end by 3 bases, with 13 bases between. This CDR3 region has 14 residues. The CDR3 reads CASSYRDGDTEAFF. DNA of the CDR3: TGTGCCAGCAGCTACCGGGACGGGGACACTGAAGCTTTCTTT.

The chain joins TRBV12-3 or TRBV12-4 to TRBJ1-2; D perhaps matches TRBD1 (5 bases). CDR3 length equals 13 residues. V was clipped by 4 bases and J by 5 bases, with 11 bases between them. CDR3 DNA sequence: TGTGCCAGCAGTTCAGGGTTCGGTTATGGCTACACCTTC. Amino acids: CASSSGFGYGYTF.

The rearrangement links TRBV6-2 or TRBV6-3 to TRBJ2-1; 8 nucleotides align to TRBD1. Trimming removed 8 bases from V and 7 bases from J; junction bases left unmatched: 10. Germline lookup yields CDR1 MNHEY and CDR2 SVGEGT. This CDR3 is built from 14 residues. The CDR3 nucleotides are TGTGCCAGCCTCCAGAGGACAGGGAGGAATGAGCAGTTCTTC. This encodes CASLQRTGRNEQFF.